A selection of T cell receptor beta chains follows, all from one sample in a study of cytomegalovirus exposure and HLA in healthy donors. Profiling relied on immunoSEQ multiplex PCR, and the TCRdb table lists in-frame clones only, not all of them. In the table there are about 190,000 clones, about 81% of which are singletons. Material for sequencing was PBMCs. These receptors were obtained from a man aged 18 to 29 in good health and CMV-seronegative. Each CDR3 is given with its conserved first and last residue. The D gene is left open where the match is weak. Expanded clones are given a class, and other clones once, few, many or no size at all.

cdr3_aa cdr3_nt v_call clone_size d_call j_call
CASSESRYSSGNTIYF TGCGCCAGCAGTGAATCTCGGTATAGCTCTGGAAACACCATATATTTT TRBV10-2 NA NA TRBJ1-3
CASNRDRGSVELFF TGTGCCAGCAACCGGGACAGGGGCAGCGTGGAGCTGTTTTTT TRBV6-1 NA TRBD1 TRBJ2-2
CASRHRGSGNTIYF TGTGCCAGCAGACACAGGGGATCTGGAAACACCATATATTTT TRBV21-1 NA NA TRBJ1-3
CASSLPPTGLKRYEQYF TGTGCCAGCAGCTTACCCCCGACAGGGTTGAAAAGGTACGAGCAGTACTTC TRBV7-8 NA TRBD1 TRBJ2-7
CASSTPGQGVNEQFF TGTGCCAGCAGTACCCCGGGACAGGGGGTCAATGAGCAGTTCTTC TRBV5-5 once TRBD1 TRBJ2-1
CASSQEPGTGGPDTQYF TGCGCCAGCAGCCAAGAACCCGGGACAGGGGGCCCAGATACGCAGTATTTT TRBV4-3 few TRBD1 TRBJ2-3
CASSPYLGGQGALNEQFF TGTGCCAGCAGCCCCTACCTGGGAGGGCAGGGGGCGCTTAATGAGCAGTTCTTC TRBV9 NA NA TRBJ2-1
CASSPSGRGSDTQYF TGTGCCAGCAGTCCTAGCGGGAGAGGCTCAGATACGCAGTATTTT TRBV6-4 few TRBD2 TRBJ2-3
CASSEADSYEQYF TGCGCCAGCAGTGAGGCGGACTCCTACGAGCAGTACTTC TRBV10-1 NA NA TRBJ2-7
CASSAQTGKETQYF TGTGCCAGCAGTGCACAGACAGGGAAAGAGACCCAGTACTTC TRBV6-1 NA TRBD1 TRBJ2-5
CASSRTSLHEQFF TGCGCCAGCAGCCGGACTAGTCTCCATGAGCAGTTCTTC TRBV4-3 NA TRBD2 TRBJ2-1
CASSSGLGAYEQYF TGTGCCAGCAGCTCGGGACTAGGCGCCTACGAGCAGTACTTC TRBV11-2 NA TRBD2 TRBJ2-7
CASRPATGPETQYF TGTGCCAGCAGACCTGCGACAGGGCCTGAGACCCAGTACTTC TRBV6-6 NA TRBD1 TRBJ2-5
CASSLGESSYNEQFF TGCGCCAGCAGCTTGGGGGAGAGCTCCTACAATGAGCAGTTCTTC TRBV5-1 NA NA TRBJ2-1
CAWSPQGLQPQHF TGTGCCTGGAGTCCACAGGGGTTACAGCCCCAGCATTTT TRBV30 NA TRBD1 TRBJ1-5
CASSQIGSGGLETQYF TGTGCCAGCAGCCAAATCGGTAGCGGGGGGCTGGAGACCCAGTACTTC TRBV7-8 NA TRBD2 TRBJ2-5
CASSPRDRGVEQYF TGTGCCAGCAGCCCCCGGGACAGGGGCGTCGAGCAGTACTTC TRBV9 NA TRBD1 TRBJ2-7
CASSYLSGSDSPLHF TGTGCCAGCAGCTACCTCAGCGGGTCTGATTCACCCCTCCACTTT TRBV11-2 few NA TRBJ1-6
CASSFGQFEAFF TGTGCCAGCAGCTTCGGACAGTTCGAGGCTTTCTTT TRBV5-4 NA NA TRBJ1-1
CASSPLGQGPLFGTQYF TGCGCCAGCAGCCCATTGGGGCAGGGCCCCCTCTTTGGGACCCAGTACTTC TRBV5-1 NA NA TRBJ2-5
CASSLPTSGESTDTQYF TGTGCCAGCAGCTTACCCACTAGCGGAGAAAGCACAGATACGCAGTATTTT TRBV7-8 once TRBD2 TRBJ2-3
CASSLKFTGTGVGTGELFF TGCGCCAGCAGCTTGAAATTTACAGGAACCGGAGTGGGCACCGGGGAGCTGTTTTTT TRBV5-1 NA NA TRBJ2-2
CASRDFAETQYF TGTGCCAGCAGAGACTTTGCAGAGACCCAGTACTTC TRBV7-2 NA NA TRBJ2-5
CASSPARDSYNEQFF TGTGCCAGCAGCCCCGCCCGGGACTCCTACAATGAGCAGTTCTTC TRBV7-8 NA NA TRBJ2-1
CASSFGKGQGRTDTQYF TGTGCCAGCAGTTTCGGCAAAGGACAGGGGCGCACAGATACGCAGTATTTT TRBV27 NA TRBD1 TRBJ2-3
CASSRTSGGANEQFF TGTGCCAGCAGCCGAACTAGCGGGGGTGCAAATGAGCAGTTCTTC TRBV6-5 NA TRBD2 TRBJ2-1
CAISGGTSGGAYEQYF TGTGCCATCAGCGGAGGGACTAGCGGGGGGGCCTACGAGCAGTACTTC TRBV10-3 NA TRBD2 TRBJ2-7
CASTLKAGKETQYF TGTGCCAGCACTCTAAAGGCGGGGAAAGAGACCCAGTACTTC TRBV6-6 once NA TRBJ2-5
CSSSLVGDQETQYF TGTTCCAGCAGCTTAGTAGGGGACCAAGAGACCCAGTACTTC TRBV7-9 NA NA TRBJ2-5
CASSQVLTSVDTDTQYF TGCGCCAGCAGCCAAGTCTTGACTAGCGTTGACACAGATACGCAGTATTTT TRBV4-3 NA TRBD2 TRBJ2-3
CASSLGGTNSYEQYF TGTGCCAGCAGCTTGGGGGGCACCAACTCCTACGAGCAGTACTTC TRBV5-4 NA NA TRBJ2-7
CASRPGQQGNTIYF TGTGCCAGTAGGCCCGGACAGCAAGGAAACACCATATATTTT TRBV19 once NA TRBJ1-3
CASSQGTSGTDTQYF TGTGCCAGCAGCCAAGGGACTAGCGGCACAGATACGCAGTATTTT TRBV5-4 NA TRBD2 TRBJ2-3
CASSLAARRGNTEAFF TGCGCCAGCAGCTTGGCCGCTCGGCGGGGGAACACTGAAGCTTTCTTT TRBV5-1 NA NA TRBJ1-1
CASSQFKAGADTQYF TGTGCCAGCAGTCAGTTTAAAGCGGGAGCTGATACGCAGTATTTT TRBV11-1 NA TRBD2 TRBJ2-3
CASSPNYNEQFF TGTGCCAGCAGCCCAAATTACAATGAGCAGTTCTTC TRBV11-1 NA NA TRBJ2-1
CATSRDRLSGNTIYF TGTGCCACCAGCAGAGACAGACTCTCTGGAAACACCATATATTTT TRBV15 NA NA TRBJ1-3
CASSSVKGSMHSPLHF TGTGCCAGCAGCTCGGTGAAGGGGTCCATGCATTCACCCCTCCACTTT TRBV5-4 NA NA TRBJ1-6
CASSQVGTSGYNEQFF TGCGCCAGCAGCCAAGTCGGTACTAGCGGTTACAATGAGCAGTTCTTC TRBV4-3 NA TRBD2 TRBJ2-1
CASSQIDRVEAFF TGTGCCAGCAGCCAAATCGACCGGGTTGAAGCTTTCTTT TRBV5-4 NA NA TRBJ1-1
CAISEREGGTGELFF TGTGCCATCAGTGAACGGGAGGGGGGCACCGGGGAGCTGTTTTTT TRBV10-3 NA TRBD2 TRBJ2-2
CASSFTGRKETQYF TGTGCCAGCAGCTTCACGGGGAGAAAAGAGACCCAGTACTTC TRBV7-2 NA NA TRBJ2-5